This T cell receptor beta chain comes out of a study of Ad26.COV2.S vaccination and SARS-CoV-2 variants. The CDR3 contains 17 residues. CDR1 SGHNT and CDR2 YYREEE come from the germline V gene (reference sequence). V lost 3 bases and J 3 bases, leaving 22 bases between the germline ends. As to treatment: some 20 received Ad26.COV2.S at low or high dose, single or two shots; 5 received placebo; per-sample allocation not given. Day 63 after the first vaccine or placebo injection was the time point for sampling. Aged 18-55 years, donor was enrolled in Boston in about 2020. TCRdb keeps only in-frame clones here, not all; method: immunoSEQ multiplex PCR. The sample lists about 460,000 clones, roughly nine tenths occurring once.

This material consisted of peripheral blood, taken in a trial of Ad26.COV2.S vaccine versus placebo. This clonotype was obtained from a person aged 18-60 years who received the Ad26.COV2.S COVID-19 vaccine or a placebo. V usage is TRBV5-4 and J usage is TRBJ2-7; D is perhaps TRBD2 (6 bases). The CDR3 spells CASSSFGGGTIRYEQYF. The CDR3 coding sequence is TGTGCCAGCAGCTCCTTCGGTGGGGGGACCATCCGCTACGAGCAGTACTTC.